These 23 T cell receptor beta chains were sequenced from one sample in a study of T-cell reconstitution after alpha-beta-depleted transplantation in children. It was with unique molecular identifiers that the TCRbeta library was prepared. TCRdb itself ran the PCR reads through MiXCR, one entry per CDR3 protein. The sample has 250,000 to 300,000 distinct CDR3 sequences, over 9.5% seen once; the top ten hold roughly 7%. The material was PBMCs, obtained before TCRalphabeta/CD19-depleted stem cell transplant. The origin of the receptors is a boy in the first two years of life with acute myeloid leukemia, due to receive a stem cell transplant.

The gene calls are TRBV7-2 and TRBJ2-2, with TRBD2 matching 10 bases. J lost 5 bases, V lost 5 bases, and 11 bases had no gene match. The CDR3 spans 17 residues. CDR1 is SGHTA, CDR2 FQGNSA, per germline. CDR3 in DNA: TGTGCCAGCAGCCCCTCAGCGGGGGGGCCGGAGACCGGGGAGCTGTTTTTT. Residues: CASSPSAGGPETGELFF.

This clonotype was observed a handful of times. The chain combines TRBV15 with TRBJ2-4, with TRBD2 as a possible D gene (5 bases). Per the germline V gene, CDR1 is LNHNV and CDR2 is YYDKDF (reference sequence). CDR3 length: 17 amino acids. V dropped 1 base and J dropped 3 bases, with 16 bases sitting between them. The CDR3 bases are TGTGCCACCAGCAGAGGACGGGCCGGGGTGGGCAAAAACATTCAGTACTTC. Its protein product is CATSRGRAGVGKNIQYF. Full variable domain (missing parts from reference TRBV15 and TRBJ2-4): DAMVIQNPRYQVTQFGKPVTLSCSQTLNHNVMYWYQQKSSQAPKLLFHYYDKDFNNEADTPDNFQSRRPNTSFCFLDIRSPGLGDTAMYLCATSRGRAGVGKNIQYFGAGTRLSVL.

There are many counts of this clonotype. The chain recombines TRBV11-1 with TRBJ1-6; D not certain. This CDR3 comprises 18 residues. CDR1 and CDR2 from the germline V gene are SGHAT and FQDESV (reference sequence). V was trimmed by 0 bases and J by 6 bases, leaving 18 bases between them. In DNA, the CDR3 is TGTGCCAGCAGCTTAGCGCCCACGAGAGAGGTTCCTAATTCACCCCTCCACTTT. This codes for CASSLAPTREVPNSPLHF.

At least ten counts were recorded for this clonotype. The chain joins TRBV9 to TRBJ1-3; D is unresolved. V lost 4 bases and J lost 0, with 11 bases in between. Germline-derived CDR1 and CDR2 are SGDLS and YYNGEE. There are 15 residues in the CDR3. CDR3 sequence reads: CASSPLSLSGNTIYF. The CDR3 bases are TGTGCCAGCAGCCCGCTGTCTCTCTCTGGAAACACCATATATTTT.

This clonotype was recorded many times. CDR3 sequence (DNA): TGTGCCAGCAGCTTATGGCTTACGGTGCGGGAGATGGCAGATACGCAGTATTTT. This sequence encodes CASSLWLTVREMADTQYF. V usage is TRBV7-2 and J usage is TRBJ2-3; 7 bases map to TRBD2. J gave up 4 bases and V 2 bases, and 15 bases lay outside the gene matches. Germline loops: CDR1 SGHTA, CDR2 FQGNSA. There are 18 residues in the CDR3.

The CDR3 coding sequence is TGTGCCAGCAGCTTCGGACTAGCGGGTTTGTACCAAGAGACCCAGTACTTC. This translates into CASSFGLAGLYQETQYF. The chain is built from TRBV11-2 and TRBJ2-5, with TRBD2 identical over 11 bases. The V segment lost 3 bases and the J segment 0 bases; nucleotides outside the gene matches: 6. Germline V gene sequence: CDR1 SGHAT, CDR2 FQNNGV. The CDR3 length is 17 residues.

This clonotype was seen a few times. The chain links TRBV14 to TRBJ2-5; D is unclear. The germline V and J ends were trimmed by 5 bases and 2 bases, with 9 bases remaining between them. Per the germline V gene, CDR1 is SGHDN and CDR2 is FVKESK. CDR3 size: 13 residues. Here the CDR3 DNA reads TGTGCCAGCAGCATAAGGTTACAAGAGACCCAGTACTTC. Translating gives CASSIRLQETQYF. Full variable domain (remainder filled in from reference TRBV14 and TRBJ2-5): EAGVTQFPSHSVIEKGQTVTLRCDPISGHDNLYWYRRVMGKEIKFLLHFVKESKQDESGMPNNRFLAERTGGTYSTLKVQPAELEDSGVYFCASSIRLQETQYFGPGTRLLVL.

Note on this clonotype: This sequence may be a read error, since a much larger clone differs from it by one base. V gene TRBV18 combines with J gene TRBJ1-1, with D possibly matching TRBD1 (5 bases). Per germline, CDR1 KGHSH and CDR2 LQKENI. This CDR3 has 13 amino acids. DNA of the CDR3: TGTGCCAGCTTCCCGGGGGGAAACACTGACGCTTTCTTT. It codes for CASFPGGNTDAFF.

This clonotype was recorded at least ten times. This chain links TRBV6-5 with TRBJ2-7; the match to TRBD1 covers 8 bases. V gave up 4 bases and J gave up 0 bases; unmatched junction bases: 2. From germline, CDR1 is MNHEY and CDR2 SVGAGI. The length of the CDR3 is 14 residues. CDR3: CASSWDRSSYEQYF. The CDR3 DNA follows: TGTGCCAGCAGTTGGGACAGGAGCTCCTACGAGCAGTACTTC.

The chain joins TRBV12-3 or TRBV12-4 to TRBJ2-2; 9 bases fit TRBD1. The CDR3 length is 16 residues. Losses at the gene ends were 6 bases for V and 4 bases for J; bases not matched to a gene: 9. CDR3 DNA sequence: TGTGCCAGCAGACCTACCGGGACAGGGCGCACCGGGGAGCTGTTTTTT. Protein sequence: CASRPTGTGRTGELFF.

V is TRBV7-9 and J is TRBJ1-1; the D is unclear. The CDR3 spans 12 residues. Per the germline V gene, CDR1 is SEHNR and CDR2 is FQNEAQ (reference sequence). With 2 bases removed from V and 3 bases from J, the gap between germline ends came to 4 bases. The CDR3 DNA reads as TGTGCCAGCAGCTTACGGGACACTGAAGCTTTCTTT. Protein product: CASSLRDTEAFF.

The sample holds many counts of this clonotype. The V call is TRBV29-1, the J call TRBJ2-1; D possibly corresponds to TRBD1 (5 bases). V was cut by 1 base and J by 5 bases, with 15 bases left in between. The CDR3 has 15 residues. Germline V gives CDR1 SQVTM, CDR2 ANQGSEA. In DNA, the CDR3 is TGCAGCGTTGAAGTTGTTAGACAGCCCCACAATGAGCAGTTCTTC. Amino acids: CSVEVVRQPHNEQFF.

The table lists this clonotype with many counts. The chain links TRBV4-3 to TRBJ2-5; 7 bases are shared with TRBD2. Germline CDR1 LGHNA, CDR2 YSLEER. The CDR3 runs to 15 residues. The V and J ends lost 1 base and 3 bases, in that order; junction bases with no gene match: 5. CDR3 sequence (DNA): TGCGCCAGCAGCCAAGCCCCGGGAGGCAAAGAGACCCAGTACTTC. Amino acids: CASSQAPGGKETQYF.

This clonotype was seen ten or more times. J is TRBJ1-5 and V is TRBV6-5, with 7 bases lining up with TRBD1. This CDR3 is 15 amino acids long. In germline, CDR1 is MNHEY, CDR2 SVGAGI. The J segment lost 4 bases and the V segment lost 5 bases, leaving 8 bases of the junction unmatched. The CDR3: CASSRPGQLNQPQHF. CDR3 in DNA: TGTGCCAGCAGTCGACCGGGACAGCTGAATCAGCCCCAGCATTTT.

This clonotype was observed at least ten times. V gene TRBV7-6 combines with J gene TRBJ2-5; D is possibly TRBD1 (6 bases). This CDR3 has 16 amino acids. Trimming pared 4 bases from V and 5 bases from J, leaving 20 bases between. Looked up from germline, CDR1 is SGHVS and CDR2 is FNYEAQ. The CDR3 bases are TGTGCCAGCAGCTCTCTCCAGGGTGGGCAGGGGGAGACCCAGTACTTC. Translated, it gives CASSSLQGGQGETQYF.

At least ten counts were recorded for this clonotype. The genes are TRBV28 and TRBJ2-3; 8 bases align to TRBD1. Germline values: CDR1 MDHEN, CDR2 SYDVKM. CDR3 length: 21 residues. After removal of 5 bases from V and 5 bases from J, the junction contained 27 bases not matched to a gene. The CDR3 DNA follows: TGTGCCAGCAGTACAAGGAACCCCATTTTTTGGGACAGGTCTCAAGGAGATACGCAGTATTTT. It translates to CASSTRNPIFWDRSQGDTQYF.

In its sample, this clonotype was seen once. The gene calls are TRBV5-1 and TRBJ2-7; D is possibly TRBD2 (5 bases). The CDR3 covers 15 residues. V was pared by 4 bases and J by 3 bases, with 17 bases between. The germline CDR1 and CDR2 sequences are SGHRS and YFSETQ. As DNA, the CDR3 is TGCGCCAGCAGCGATTGGCCTGGCGGGTTCTACGAGCAGTACTTC. Its protein is CASSDWPGGFYEQYF.

The chain links TRBV30 to TRBJ1-2; 8 positions agree with TRBD1. This CDR3 spans 16 amino acids. The germline V gene encodes CDR1 GTSNPN and CDR2 SVGIG (reference sequence). With V trimmed by 3 bases and J by 4 bases, 13 bases remained unmatched. The CDR3 spells CAWRGRQGIKSYGYTF. The CDR3 region has the DNA TGTGCCTGGAGGGGGAGACAGGGGATTAAAAGCTATGGCTACACCTTC.

This clonotype was picked up many times. V gene TRBV12-3 or TRBV12-4 combines with J gene TRBJ1-3; D may be TRBD1 (5 bases). V was pared by 3 bases and J by 7 bases, with 7 bases between. The CDR3 runs to 12 residues. The CDR3 is CASSLGGNTIYF. The CDR3 DNA is TGTGCCAGCAGTTTGGGGGGTAACACCATATATTTT.

This clonotype appeared many times. The V gene is TRBV24-1, the J gene TRBJ2-2, with 8 bases fitting TRBD1. The germline V gene has CDR1 KGHDR and CDR2 SFDVKD. CDR3 length: 17 amino acids. Losses at the gene ends were 3 bases for V and 1 base for J; bases not matched to a gene: 6. The CDR3 sequence is CATSDTSGQGNTGELFF. The DNA of the CDR3 is TGTGCCACCAGTGATACTTCTGGACAGGGGAACACCGGGGAGCTGTTTTTT.

The V call is TRBV5-1, the J call TRBJ2-3; 12 nucleotides align to TRBD2. This CDR3 region has 16 residues. V shed 0 bases, J shed 3 bases, and the junction held 2 bases outside the gene matches. Germline CDR1 and CDR2: SGHRS and YFSETQ. The CDR3 DNA follows: TGCGCCAGCAGCTTGGTGACTAGCGGGAGTACAGATACGCAGTATTTT. It encodes CASSLVTSGSTDTQYF.

The table lists this clonotype with many counts. This sequence joins TRBV6-5 and TRBJ2-2; D may be TRBD1 (6 bases). The CDR3 loop spans 15 amino acids. The germline V gene encodes CDR1 MNHEY and CDR2 SVGAGI. Trimming stripped 0 bases from V and 5 bases from J, with 10 bases between. As DNA, the CDR3 is TGTGCCAGCAGTTACTCGACAGGCGGTACCGGGGAGCTGTTTTTT. Amino acid sequence: CASSYSTGGTGELFF.

The sample holds many counts of this clonotype. The CDR3 bases are TGTGCCACCAGCAGAGATCCCGGGGTTTGGGAGACCCAGTACTTC. It is translated as CATSRDPGVWETQYF. The gene calls are TRBV15 and TRBJ2-5, with a tentative D call TRBD2 (5 bases). The CDR3 has 15 residues. Germline V gene sequence: CDR1 LNHNV, CDR2 YYDKDF (reference sequence). V was cut by 0 bases and J by 5 bases, with 13 bases left in between. Full variable domain (rest looked up from reference TRBV15 and TRBJ2-5): DAMVIQNPRYQVTQFGKPVTLSCSQTLNHNVMYWYQQKSSQAPKLLFHYYDKDFNNEADTPDNFQSRRPNTSFCFLDIRSPGLGDTAMYLCATSRDPGVWETQYFGPGTRLLVL.